In its sample, the clone carrying this T cell receptor beta chain was seen once. The same CDR3 arises from other DNA sequences in this sample as well. The CDR3 totals 11 residues. V was clipped by 6 bases and J by 3 bases, with 6 bases between them. Germline V gene lookup returns CDR1 MNHEY and CDR2 SVGAGI. Naive CD8 cells were CD45RO-negative, positively selected for CCR7, excluding terminally differentiated effector memory CD45RA+ cells. This record comes from a study of shared clonotypes between healthy human individuals. Across several immunoSEQ plates, the genomic DNA of each subset was split evenly. This table comes from immunoSEQ multiplex PCR, and its TCRdb copy is limited to in-frame clones, with some not included. The sample lists roughly 1,800,000 clones; roughly 94% were seen once.

Sequencing input: naive CD8+ T cells sorted from blood. This clonotype originated in a man aged 18 to 29 in good health. The V gene is TRBV6-5, the J gene TRBJ2-7; D ambiguous. CDR3 protein: CASRMGYEQYF. The CDR3 nucleotides are TGTGCCAGCAGAATGGGCTACGAGCAGTACTTC.